The rows below give T cell receptor beta chains drawn from one sample of a study of cytomegalovirus exposure and HLA in healthy donors. Data came from immunoSEQ multiplex PCR; TCRdb stores just in-frame clones and leaves some out. Among hundreds of thousands of clones listed, approximately 70% were seen once. Sequencing was carried out using PBMCs. The source of these receptors is a man between 35 and 55 years old in good health and CMV-seropositive. The CDR3 runs from the conserved cysteine through the conserved F or W. Expanded clones are given a class, and other clones once, few, many or no size at all.

CDR3	V	J	size
CASSYSQGNGYTF	TRBV6-5	TRBJ1-2	-
CASSRNEYAAFF	TRBV19	TRBJ1-1	-
CASSSIRESNQPQHF	TRBV28	TRBJ1-5	-
CASSATGTGNEQFF	TRBV25-1	TRBJ2-1	-
CASSARDYEQYF	TRBV2	-	once
CASSPRSNQPQHF	TRBV5-8	TRBJ1-5	once
CSVNQGKGETQYF	TRBV29-1	TRBJ2-5	-
CASSQTGMNTEAFF	TRBV11-2	TRBJ1-1	-
CASSFWGDYGYTF	TRBV5-1	TRBJ1-2	-
CASSLWPGQLMTSGANVLTF	TRBV27	TRBJ2-6	-
CASSVDHLRSGNTIYF	TRBV9	TRBJ1-3	-
CAISEMGFSYEQYF	TRBV10-3	TRBJ2-7	-
CASSLLAREQYF	TRBV11-2	TRBJ2-7	-
CASSLVGGGAGETQYF	TRBV5-1	TRBJ2-5	-
CASTLSGTGGGSYEQYF	TRBV4-1	-	-
CASRRTLQGLSSGANVLTF	TRBV19	TRBJ2-6	-
CASSFRPGERGEKLFF	TRBV11-2	TRBJ1-4	-
CANSHRQGDEKLFF	TRBV4-1	TRBJ1-4	-
CAVSTENIQYF	TRBV10-3	TRBJ2-4	-
CSVPGAKNIQYF	TRBV29-1	TRBJ2-4	-
CASSLSSTGGNQPQHF	TRBV7-2	TRBJ1-5	-
CASSYSTGTEAFF	TRBV6-5	TRBJ1-1	-
CASSEWGPGLLAKNIQYF	TRBV10-1	TRBJ2-4	few
CATMGGVWDDEQFF	TRBV10-3	TRBJ2-1	-
CASSFGAGGARDIQYF	TRBV28	TRBJ2-4	-
CASSLDRLQETQYF	TRBV7-2	TRBJ2-5	-
CASRVTGGAYGYTF	TRBV27	TRBJ1-2	-
CATSRDLGGQSAFQHF	TRBV15	TRBJ1-5	-
CASSWPGQQKETLFF	TRBV6-6	TRBJ1-4	-